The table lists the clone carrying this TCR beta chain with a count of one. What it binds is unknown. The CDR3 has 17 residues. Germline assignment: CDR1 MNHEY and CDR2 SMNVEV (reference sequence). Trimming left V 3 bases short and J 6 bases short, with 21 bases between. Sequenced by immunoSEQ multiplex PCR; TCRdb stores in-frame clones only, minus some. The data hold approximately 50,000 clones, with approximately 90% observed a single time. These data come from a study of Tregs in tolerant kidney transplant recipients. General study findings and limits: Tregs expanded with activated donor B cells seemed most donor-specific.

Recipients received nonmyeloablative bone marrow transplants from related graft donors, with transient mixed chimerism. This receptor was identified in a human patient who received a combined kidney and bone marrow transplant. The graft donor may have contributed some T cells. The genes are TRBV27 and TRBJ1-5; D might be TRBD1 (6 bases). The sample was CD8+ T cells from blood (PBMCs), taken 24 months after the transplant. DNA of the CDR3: TGTGCCAGCAGTTTCAGGGAAACAGGGAAGATGAGTCAGCCCCAGCATTTT. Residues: CASSFRETGKMSQPQHF.